This T cell receptor beta chain was documented in a study of T cells after yellow fever vaccination. With 4 bases removed from V and 5 bases from J, the gap between germline ends came to 15 bases. The CDR3 length is 15 residues. CDR1 is SGHTA, CDR2 FQGNSA, per germline. Template-switching 5'RACE yielded the TCR cDNA; a universal primer site and UMIs were added in the process. In TCRdb, the 5' RACE reads were re-called with MiXCR into one record per CDR3 protein. The sample shows 250,000 to 400,000 distinct CDR3 sequences, around 4.4% of them seen only once. Study findings and constraints: Most primary-vaccination clones recurred post-booster (roughly 96% CD4, over 70% CD8). The study found a weaker secondary response that peaked faster, day 5 versus 15. Contaminants from the bulk population, in the form of abundant clonotypes, could be found in FACS-sorted repertoires.

Turning to this clonotype: Its target is unknown.

Sequencing was performed on PBMCs, taken 15 days after the yellow fever booster vaccination. The V gene is TRBV7-2, the J gene TRBJ1-5, with D tentatively TRBD1 (5 bases). This receptor was obtained from a man aged 18 to 30 who received the YFV17D yellow fever vaccine. CDR3 nucleotide sequence: TGTGCCAGCAGCTGGGGCAGGGCTTGGGATCAGCCCCAGCATTTT. The encoded protein is CASSWGRAWDQPQHF.